What follows describes a single T cell receptor beta chain. The CDR3 spans 13 residues. Deletions cut 6 bases from V and 3 bases from J, with 12 bases between. Germline CDR1 and CDR2: SQVTM and ANQGSEA. The record originates from a study of blood T cell repertoires in COVID-19. Looking at the study overall: Material from acute and convalescent COVID-19 was sourced from the United States, Italy and Spain.

Profiling relied on immunoSEQ multiplex PCR, and the TCRdb table lists in-frame clones only, not all of them. This sample has about 300,000 clones; about 84% occur once, and the top ten carry around 1.5%. The rearrangement uses TRBV29-1 and TRBJ1-5; TRBD1 might be the D (6 bases). The sequenced sample was peripheral blood. The receptor comes from a woman aged 50 to 60 with acute or convalescent COVID-19. The CDR3 bases are TGCAGCGTGGGTCGGGACACCAATCAGCCCCAGCATTTT. Translation: CSVGRDTNQPQHF.